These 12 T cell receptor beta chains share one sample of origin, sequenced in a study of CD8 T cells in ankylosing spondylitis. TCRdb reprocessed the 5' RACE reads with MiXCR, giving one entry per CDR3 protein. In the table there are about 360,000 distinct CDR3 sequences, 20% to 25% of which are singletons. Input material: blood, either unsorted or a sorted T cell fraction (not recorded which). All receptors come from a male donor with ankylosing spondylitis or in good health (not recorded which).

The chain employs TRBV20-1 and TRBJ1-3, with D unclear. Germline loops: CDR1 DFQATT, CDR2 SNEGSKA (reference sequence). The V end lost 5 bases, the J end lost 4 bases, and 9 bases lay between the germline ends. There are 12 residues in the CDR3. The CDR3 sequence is CSAATSGNTIYF. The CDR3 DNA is TGCAGTGCTGCGACAAGCGGAAACACCATATATTTT.

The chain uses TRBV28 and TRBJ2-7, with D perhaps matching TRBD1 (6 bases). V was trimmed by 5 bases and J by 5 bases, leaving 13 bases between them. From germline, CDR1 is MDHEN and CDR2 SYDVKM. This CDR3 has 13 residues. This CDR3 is CASSARQVDEQYF. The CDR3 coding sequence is TGTGCCAGCAGTGCTAGACAGGTCGACGAGCAGTACTTC.

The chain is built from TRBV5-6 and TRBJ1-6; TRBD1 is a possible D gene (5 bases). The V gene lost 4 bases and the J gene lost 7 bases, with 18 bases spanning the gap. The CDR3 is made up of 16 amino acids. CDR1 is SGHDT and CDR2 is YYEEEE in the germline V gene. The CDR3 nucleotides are TGTGCCAGCAGCCGGTACCGATCACAGGACAATTCACCCCTCCACTTT. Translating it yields CASSRYRSQDNSPLHF.

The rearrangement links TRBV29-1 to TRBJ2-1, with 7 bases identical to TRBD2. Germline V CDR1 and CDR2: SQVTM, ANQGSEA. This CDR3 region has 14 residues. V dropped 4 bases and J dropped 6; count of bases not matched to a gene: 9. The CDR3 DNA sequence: TGCAGCGTTGGCGGGGGAATTGTAGGCAATGAGCAGTTCTTC. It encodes CSVGGGIVGNEQFF.

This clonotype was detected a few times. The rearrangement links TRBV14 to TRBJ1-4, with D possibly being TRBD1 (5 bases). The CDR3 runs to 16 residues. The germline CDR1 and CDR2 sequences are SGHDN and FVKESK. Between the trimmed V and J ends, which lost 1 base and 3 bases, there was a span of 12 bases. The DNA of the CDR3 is TGTGCCAGCAGCCAAGCGGGGGGAATGGCTAATGAAAAACTGTTTTTT. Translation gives CASSQAGGMANEKLFF.

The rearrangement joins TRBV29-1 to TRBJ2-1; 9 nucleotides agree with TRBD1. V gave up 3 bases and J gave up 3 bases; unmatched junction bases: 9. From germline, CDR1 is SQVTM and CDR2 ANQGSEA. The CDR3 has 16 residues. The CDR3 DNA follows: TGCAGCGTTGATACAATGGACAGGGGACTCTACAATGAGCAGTTCTTC. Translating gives CSVDTMDRGLYNEQFF.

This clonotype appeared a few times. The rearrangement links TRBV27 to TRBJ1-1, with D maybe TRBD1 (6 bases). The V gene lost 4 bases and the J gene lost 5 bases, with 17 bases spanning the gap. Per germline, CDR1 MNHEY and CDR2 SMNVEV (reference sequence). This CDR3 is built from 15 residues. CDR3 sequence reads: CASSWRDTARTEAFF. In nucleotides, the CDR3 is TGTGCCAGCAGTTGGAGGGACACGGCAAGGACTGAAGCTTTCTTT.

The DNA of the CDR3 is TGTGCCATCAGTGAGTCTCCAGGGAGCTACGAGCAGTACTTC. This gives the protein CAISESPGSYEQYF. V and J are TRBV10-3 and TRBJ2-7, with D perhaps TRBD1 or TRBD2 (5 bases each). This CDR3 has 14 residues. V lost 0 bases to trimming and J lost 3 bases, with 9 bases between them. From germline, CDR1 is ENHRY and CDR2 SYGVKD.

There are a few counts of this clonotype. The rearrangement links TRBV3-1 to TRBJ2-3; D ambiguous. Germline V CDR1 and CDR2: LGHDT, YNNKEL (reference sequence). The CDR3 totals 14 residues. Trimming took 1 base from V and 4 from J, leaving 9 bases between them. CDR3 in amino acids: CASSQVTDPDTQYF. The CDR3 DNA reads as TGTGCCAGCAGCCAAGTAACAGACCCAGATACGCAGTATTTT.

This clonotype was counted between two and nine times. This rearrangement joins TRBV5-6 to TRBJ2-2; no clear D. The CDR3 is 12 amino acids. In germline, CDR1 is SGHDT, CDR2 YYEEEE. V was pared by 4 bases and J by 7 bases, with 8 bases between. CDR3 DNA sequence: TGTGCCAGCAGCCGTGGGCTCGGGGAGCTGTTTTTT. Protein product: CASSRGLGELFF.

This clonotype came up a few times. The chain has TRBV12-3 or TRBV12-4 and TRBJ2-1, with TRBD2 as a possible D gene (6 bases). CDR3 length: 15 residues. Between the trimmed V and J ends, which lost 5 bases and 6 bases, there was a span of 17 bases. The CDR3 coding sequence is TGTGCCAGCAGTCCCCGGGGAGCGGGTAGCAATGAGCAGTTCTTC. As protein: CASSPRGAGSNEQFF.

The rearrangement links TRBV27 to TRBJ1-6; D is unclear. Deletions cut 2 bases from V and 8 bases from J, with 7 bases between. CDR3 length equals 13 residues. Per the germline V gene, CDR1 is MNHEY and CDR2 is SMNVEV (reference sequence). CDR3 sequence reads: CASSLAGDSPLHF. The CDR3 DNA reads TGTGCCAGCAGTTTAGCAGGAGATTCACCCCTCCACTTT.